Presented here are 9 T cell receptor beta chains from one specimen sequenced in a study of OX40 agonist ivuxolimab in advanced cancers. The assay was immunoSEQ multiplex PCR, and TCRdb's table has in-frame clones only and misses some. The sample includes roughly 97,000 clones, about 90% of them seen just once. Sequencing used CD4+ or CD8+ T cells sorted from blood, obtained in a trial of the OX40 agonist ivuxolimab. These receptors were obtained from an adult with an advanced solid tumor such as melanoma, head and neck, liver or kidney cancer.

This CDR3 reads CASTRMTSGSSGANVLTF. CDR3 nucleotide sequence: TGTGCCAGCACCCGTATGACTAGCGGATCCTCTGGGGCCAACGTCCTGACTTTC. This chain uses TRBV9 with TRBJ2-6, with TRBD2 matching 9 bases. The V and J ends lost 6 bases and 0 bases, in that order; junction bases with no gene match: 10. Looked up from germline, CDR1 is SGDLS and CDR2 is YYNGEE. The CDR3 has 18 residues.

J is TRBJ2-1 and V is TRBV2; D gene uncertain. This CDR3 comprises 10 residues. From germline, CDR1 is SNHLY and CDR2 FYNNEI. The V gene lost 8 bases and the J gene lost 6 bases, with 5 bases spanning the gap. CDR3 sequence: CASLANEQFF. CDR3 DNA sequence: TGTGCCAGCTTGGCCAATGAGCAGTTCTTC.

The chain carries TRBV10-3 and TRBJ2-3; no definite D call. The CDR3 consists of 13 residues. Trimming left V 4 bases short and J 0 bases short, with 5 bases between. CDR1 is ENHRY and CDR2 is SYGVKD in the germline V gene. CDR3 sequence reads: CAISADSTDTQYF. CDR3 nucleotides: TGTGCCATCAGTGCGGACAGCACAGATACGCAGTATTTT.

The V and J genes are TRBV10-1 and TRBJ1-4; perhaps TRBD1 as D (6 bases). The germline V gene has CDR1 WNHNN and CDR2 SYGVQD (reference sequence). This CDR3 contains 13 residues. Between the trimmed V and J ends, which lost 3 bases and 7 bases, there was a span of 9 bases. DNA for the CDR3: TGCGCCAGCAGTGACAGGGGCGGTGAAAAACTGTTTTTT. Its translation is CASSDRGGEKLFF.

This chain joins TRBV7-2 and TRBJ2-7, with 9 bases aligning to TRBD2. The CDR3 sequence is 14 residues long. Looked up from germline, CDR1 is SGHTA and CDR2 is FQGNSA. Trimming removed 6 bases from V and 5 bases from J; junction bases left unmatched: 8. The CDR3 spells CASRLAGGENEQYF. For the CDR3, the DNA is TGTGCCAGCAGACTGGCGGGGGGGGAGAACGAGCAGTACTTC.

J is TRBJ2-2 and V is TRBV6-5, with D perhaps TRBD1 (5 bases). The CDR3 totals 14 residues. Germline V lookup: CDR1 MNHEY, CDR2 SVGAGI. Trimming cost V 0 bases and J 6 bases, with 8 bases left between them. The CDR3 DNA is TGTGCCAGCAGTTACTCAAGACAGTCCGGGGAGCTGTTTTTT. Translated: CASSYSRQSGELFF.

A note on this clone: The same CDR3 also results from other DNA sequences found in this sample. For the CDR3, the DNA is TGTGCCTGGAGTGTCGGAGCAACTAATGAAAAACTGTTTTTT. It specifies CAWSVGATNEKLFF. The chain is built from TRBV30 and TRBJ1-4; no reliable D call. Deletions cut 0 bases from V and 0 bases from J, with 5 bases between. This CDR3 comprises 14 residues. Germline CDR1 reads GTSNPN; CDR2 reads SVGIG (reference sequence).

This clone was seen only once. This CDR3 is CASSQDTYEQYF. The CDR3 DNA reads as TGTGCCAGCAGCCAGGACACCTACGAGCAGTACTTC. The chain couples TRBV5-6 to TRBJ2-7; a possible D gene is TRBD1 (5 bases). The germline CDR1 and CDR2 sequences are SGHDT and YYEEEE. The CDR3 runs 12 residues. V gave up 4 bases and J gave up 2 bases, with 7 bases separating them.

This clone is a singleton in its sample. V and J are TRBV21-1 and TRBJ1-1. TRBV21-1 is shown as a pseudogene. The CDR3 has 16 amino acids. The CDR3, as DNA: TGTGCCAGCACGACTCGCGTTCGCGGGCAGGACACTGAAGCTTTCTTT. The encoded protein is CASTTRVRGQDTEAFF.